The 10 T cell receptor beta chains listed next were all sequenced from one sample in a study of shared clonotypes between healthy human individuals. CD8 cells classed as naive were CD45RO-negative and positively selected for CCR7, excluding terminally differentiated effector memory CD45RA+ cells. Clones were read by immunoSEQ multiplex PCR, and TCRdb kept only the in-frame ones, dropping some. The table has about 2.1 million clones, 90% to 95% seen once. Sequenced sample: naive CD8+ T cells from PBMCs. These receptors originate from a man aged 18 to 30 in good health. Some clones in this sample may be carry-over from other donors' samples.

J is TRBJ2-2 and V is TRBV4-3, with 11 bases fitting TRBD2. Germline CDR1 LGHNA, CDR2 YSLEER. The CDR3 consists of 17 residues. Germline trimming cut 3 bases from V and 5 bases from J; bases unmatched to any gene: 8. The DNA of the CDR3 is TGCGCCAGCAGCCACTCGCAACTAGCGGGAGTTACCGGGGAGCTGTTTTTT. It codes for CASSHSQLAGVTGELFF.

Comment on this clone: Other DNA sequences within the sample encode an identical CDR3. The chain recombines TRBV27 with TRBJ1-5; no firm D call. CDR3 size: 12 residues. Germline-derived CDR1 and CDR2 are MNHEY and SMNVEV (reference sequence). Trimming shortened V by 5 bases and J by 6 bases, and 8 bases separated the two germline ends. CDR3 residues: CASSLLGQPQHF. CDR3 in DNA: TGTGCCAGCAGTCTCTTGGGTCAGCCCCAGCATTTT.

The V call is TRBV9, the J call TRBJ2-1, with 9 positions matching TRBD2. CDR1 and CDR2 (germline): SGDLS, YYNGEE. This CDR3 region has 15 residues. Trimming at V came to 0 bases and at J to 4 bases, leaving 2 bases not matched to a gene. CDR3 loop: CASSVETSGYNEQFF. The CDR3, as DNA: TGTGCCAGCAGCGTAGAGACTAGCGGATACAATGAGCAGTTCTTC.

The table lists this clone with a count of one. The CDR3: CASSRRTGTNTEAFF. The DNA of the CDR3 is TGTGCCAGCAGCCGCCGAACAGGGACGAACACTGAAGCTTTCTTT. J is TRBJ1-1 and V is TRBV14, with D possibly TRBD1 on 6 matching bases. V was cut by 4 bases and J by 1 base, with 13 bases left in between. CDR1 and CDR2 from the germline V gene are SGHDN and FVKESK. CDR3 size: 15 residues.

This clone showed up just a few times. This chain uses TRBV7-9 with TRBJ1-1, with 7 bases fitting TRBD1. Germline CDR1 and CDR2: SEHNR and FQNEAQ (reference sequence). Trimming removed 5 bases from V and 5 bases from J; junction bases left unmatched: 14. There are 16 residues in the CDR3. The CDR3 nucleotides read TGTGCCAGCAGCCACCCGACAGGGAAGGTAAGAACTGAAGCTTTCTTT. It is translated as CASSHPTGKVRTEAFF.

The chain links TRBV28 to TRBJ1-5; no clear D gene. CDR3 size: 14 residues. V gave up 3 bases and J gave up 7 bases, with 13 bases separating them. CDR1 is MDHEN and CDR2 is SYDVKM in the germline V gene. The CDR3 loop is CASSLSRRQQPQHF. The CDR3 DNA reads TGTGCCAGCAGTTTGAGTCGGCGGCAGCAGCCCCAGCATTTT. The full variable domain, with the rest looked up from reference TRBV28 and TRBJ1-5, is DVKVTQSSRYLVKRTGEKVFLECVQDMDHENMFWYRQDPGLGLRLIYFSYDVKMKEKGDIPEGYSVSREKKERFSLILESASTNQTSMYLCASSLSRRQQPQHFGDGTRLSIL.

CDR3 DNA sequence: TGTGCCACCAGCAGAGGTCTAAGCGTTTACAATGAGCAGTTCTTC. Protein product: CATSRGLSVYNEQFF. V usage is TRBV15 and J usage is TRBJ2-1, with D unresolved. Between the trimmed V and J ends, which lost 1 base and 4 bases, there was a span of 11 bases. The germline V gene has CDR1 LNHNV and CDR2 YYDKDF (reference sequence). This CDR3 region has 15 residues.

J is TRBJ2-7 and V is TRBV4-3, with 8 positions matching TRBD2. CDR3 length equals 17 residues. The germline CDR1 and CDR2 sequences are LGHNA and YSLEER. The V gene end was trimmed by 1 base and the J gene end by 0 bases; junction bases not matched to a gene: 8. This chain's CDR3 is CASSQAGAGGLSYEQYF. CDR3 nucleotide sequence: TGCGCCAGCAGCCAAGCCGGCGCGGGAGGACTCTCCTACGAGCAGTACTTC.

The J gene is TRBJ1-5, the V gene TRBV7-8, with D unresolved. Per the germline V gene, CDR1 is SGHVS and CDR2 is FQNEAQ. CDR3 length: 16 amino acids. Between the trimmed V and J ends, which lost 5 bases and 0 bases, there was a span of 14 bases. The CDR3 nucleotides read TGTGCCAGCAGCACGGACCCGAGGTATAGCAATCAGCCCCAGCATTTT. It translates to CASSTDPRYSNQPQHF. Complete variable domain (other parts from reference TRBV7-8 and TRBJ1-5): GAGVSQSPRYKVAKRGQDVALRCDPISGHVSLFWYQQALGQGPEFLTYFQNEAQLDKSGLPSDRFFAERPEGSVSTLKIQRTQQEDSAVYLCASSTDPRYSNQPQHFGDGTRLSIL.

The chain uses TRBV7-9 and TRBJ2-1; 12 bases align to TRBD2. The CDR3 has 16 amino acids. The germline gives CDR1 SEHNR, CDR2 FQNEAQ (reference sequence). J was trimmed by 8 bases and V by 5 bases; bases with no gene match: 10. This CDR3 is CASSRETSGSSYEQFF. The CDR3, as DNA: TGTGCCAGCAGCCGTGAGACTAGCGGGAGTAGCTATGAGCAGTTCTTC. The complete variable domain, with remaining parts taken from reference TRBV7-9 and TRBJ2-1, reads DTGVSQNPRHKITKRGQNVTFRCDPISEHNRLYWYRQTLGQGPEFLTYFQNEAQLEKSRLLSDRFSAERPKGSFSTLEIQRTEQGDSAMYLCASSRETSGSSYEQFFGPGTRLTVL.